Presented here are 21 T cell receptor beta chains from one specimen sequenced in a study of T-cell reconstitution after alpha-beta-depleted transplantation in children. Unique molecular identifiers were built into the TCRbeta library. TCRdb ran MiXCR on the PCR reads and lists one entry per CDR3 protein. The table has roughly 50,000 distinct CDR3 sequences, roughly 46% seen once. The sequences come from PBMCs, mostly from graft donor cells, collected 360 days after TCRalphabeta/CD19-depleted stem cell transplant. The receptor source for this set is a male patient younger than 18 who had a stem cell transplant for acute lymphoblastic leukemia, so the T cells may come from the graft donor.

The gene calls are TRBV25-1 and TRBJ2-7, with 10 bases fitting TRBD1. Looked up from germline, CDR1 is MGHDK and CDR2 is SYGVNS. V lost 6 bases to trimming and J lost 3 bases; unmatched junction nucleotides: 8. The CDR3 is 15 residues long. The CDR3 loop reads CASSLSGTGDYEQYF. The CDR3 bases are TGTGCCAGCAGCCTGTCCGGGACAGGGGACTACGAGCAGTACTTC.

The V call is TRBV10-3, the J call TRBJ1-3; a weak D match, TRBD1 (5 bases). Germline loops: CDR1 ENHRY, CDR2 SYGVKD. Trimming shortened V by 5 bases and J by 0 bases, and 14 bases separated the two germline ends. CDR3 length equals 16 residues. The DNA of the CDR3 is TGTGCCATCAGTCCCTGGGACCGAAGCTCTGGAAACACCATATATTTT. It yields the protein CAISPWDRSSGNTIYF.

This clonotype was recorded a few times. The CDR3 sequence: CASSHPGGRQFF. DNA of the CDR3: TGTGCCAGCAGCCATCCGGGGGGGCGACAGTTCTTC. This chain connects TRBV7-6 to TRBJ2-1; TRBD2 agrees at 8 bases. J was trimmed by 13 bases and V by 5 bases; bases with no gene match: 7. Germline CDR1 and CDR2: SGHVS and FNYEAQ. The CDR3 runs to 12 residues.

The chain combines TRBV7-3 with TRBJ2-3; 9 bases line up with TRBD1. The CDR3 is 16 residues long. Per germline, CDR1 SGHTA and CDR2 FQGTGA. After removal of 2 bases from V and 3 bases from J, the junction contained 6 bases not matched to a gene. Here the CDR3 reads CASSLYGDRVTDTQYF. CDR3 in DNA: TGTGCCAGCAGCTTATACGGGGACAGGGTGACAGATACGCAGTATTTT.

This clonotype was found once. The chain joins TRBV5-5 to TRBJ2-2, with D hard to call. Germline V gene lookup returns CDR1 SGHKS and CDR2 YYEKEE (reference sequence). This CDR3 is built from 14 residues. V was pared by 0 bases and J by 1 base, with 4 bases between. The CDR3 DNA reads TGTGCCAGCAGCTTGGAGGTGAACACCGGGGAGCTGTTTTTT. Its translation is CASSLEVNTGELFF. Complete variable domain (other parts from reference TRBV5-5 and TRBJ2-2): DAGVTQSPTHLIKTRGQQVTLRCSPISGHKSVSWYQQVLGQGPQFIFQYYEKEERGRGNFPDRFSARQFPNYSSELNVNALLLGDSALYLCASSLEVNTGELFFGEGSRLTVL.

The chain links TRBV29-1 to TRBJ2-7, with a possible D match to TRBD1 (6 bases). V was pared by 5 bases and J by 2 bases, with 19 bases between. Germline CDR1 is SQVTM and CDR2 is ANQGSEA. CDR3 size: 15 residues. CDR3 coding DNA: TGCAGCGTTCACCCTCGTCGGGCAGGGGCCTACGAGCAGTACTTC. Its translation is CSVHPRRAGAYEQYF.

The chain couples TRBV10-3 to TRBJ2-7; 9 bases map to TRBD1. Trimming removed 2 bases from V and 2 bases from J; junction bases left unmatched: 4. The CDR3 length is 15 residues. Germline V CDR1 and CDR2: ENHRY, SYGVKD. For the CDR3, the DNA is TGTGCCATCAGTGAGGTAGGGACAGGGACCTACGAGCAGTACTTC. This encodes CAISEVGTGTYEQYF.

This clonotype has more than one count but fewer than ten. This chain links TRBV12-3 or TRBV12-4 with TRBJ2-7, with D possibly matching TRBD2 (6 bases). CDR3 length: 14 amino acids. V lost 6 bases, J lost 6 bases, and 18 bases lay in between. DNA of the CDR3: TGTGCCAGCAGGACCCATTTACTAGCTTCCGAGCAGTACTTC. Translation gives CASRTHLLASEQYF.

The V gene is TRBV28, the J gene TRBJ2-1; 7 bases line up with TRBD2. The CDR3 extends over 16 amino acids. Germline CDR1 MDHEN, CDR2 SYDVKM. Trimming removed 10 bases from V and 3 bases from J; junction bases left unmatched: 15. CDR3: CATIRPGGGFYNEQFF. CDR3 in DNA: TGTGCCACAATCCGTCCGGGAGGAGGATTCTACAATGAGCAGTTCTTC.

The chain carries TRBV3-1 and TRBJ2-1; no firm D call. V dropped 1 base and J dropped 0 bases, with 4 bases sitting between them. CDR3 size: 14 residues. From germline, CDR1 is LGHDT and CDR2 YNNKEL (reference sequence). The DNA of the CDR3 is TGTGCCAGCAGCCAAGTGAGCTCCTACAATGAGCAGTTCTTC. This encodes CASSQVSSYNEQFF.

V and J are TRBV6-2 or TRBV6-3 and TRBJ2-1; D gene unclear. Trimming shortened V by 2 bases and J by 3 bases, and 5 bases separated the two germline ends. The CDR3 runs 13 residues. In germline, CDR1 is MNHEY, CDR2 SVGEGT. This chain's CDR3 is CASSYMSYNEQFF. The CDR3 DNA follows: TGTGCCAGCAGTTACATGAGCTACAATGAGCAGTTCTTC.

The chain couples TRBV12-3 or TRBV12-4 to TRBJ2-1; D is unresolved. V gave up 3 bases and J gave up 8 bases, with 8 bases separating them. The CDR3 spans 12 residues. The CDR3 protein is CASSLSSHEQFF. In DNA form, the CDR3 reads TGTGCCAGCAGTTTGAGTAGTCATGAGCAGTTCTTC.

The chain recombines TRBV20-1 with TRBJ2-1, with TRBD2 identical over 8 bases. The V gene end was trimmed by 7 bases and the J gene end by 5 bases; junction bases not matched to a gene: 7. CDR1 is DFQATT, CDR2 SNEGSKA, per germline (reference sequence). This CDR3 comprises 13 residues. The CDR3 nucleotides read TGCAGTGTAGATAGCGGGACTAACAATGAGCAGTTCTTC. This codes for CSVDSGTNNEQFF.

This clonotype was detected only a few times. The rearrangement joins TRBV6-5 to TRBJ2-7; no clear D gene. Germline V gene data show CDR1 as MNHEY and CDR2 as SVGAGI. The CDR3 runs 13 residues. Deletions cut 4 bases from V and 4 bases from J, with 11 bases between. The CDR3 is CASSWGSGYEQYF. The CDR3 DNA reads TGTGCCAGCAGTTGGGGTTCGGGTTACGAGCAGTACTTC.

This chain links TRBV12-3 or TRBV12-4 with TRBJ2-4; D possibly corresponds to TRBD2 (6 bases). V was shortened by 5 bases and J by 1 base, with 12 bases between the two germline ends. This CDR3 has 15 amino acids. The CDR3 DNA reads TGTGCCAGCAGTGAGACGGGACTGGCCAAAAACATTCAGTACTTC. It specifies CASSETGLAKNIQYF.

This sequence joins TRBV5-1 and TRBJ2-7, with a possible D match to TRBD1 (6 bases). The CDR3 totals 14 residues. Deletions cut 7 bases from V and 4 bases from J, with 18 bases between. Germline V gene sequence: CDR1 SGHRS, CDR2 YFSETQ. The CDR3 is CASSDQGPQYEQYF. The CDR3 nucleotides are TGCGCCAGCTCGGACCAGGGGCCCCAATACGAGCAGTACTTC.

The V and J genes are TRBV27 and TRBJ2-7; the D gene could be TRBD1 or TRBD2 (7 bases each). The CDR3 runs 15 residues. The germline V gene encodes CDR1 MNHEY and CDR2 SMNVEV (reference sequence). With 5 bases removed from V and 3 bases from J, the gap between germline ends came to 17 bases. The CDR3, as DNA: TGTGCCAGCAGTGCCCTACAGGGGACTAACTACGAGCAGTACTTC. Translating gives CASSALQGTNYEQYF.

The chain combines TRBV7-3 with TRBJ2-7, with TRBD2 as a possible D gene (7 bases). The CDR3 length is 15 residues. V was shortened by 1 base and J by 1 base, with 11 bases between the two germline ends. From germline, CDR1 is SGHTA and CDR2 FQGTGA. CDR3 nucleotides: TGTGCCAGCAGCTTAAGGGGGGGCGGTTCCTACGAGCAGTACTTC. As protein: CASSLRGGGSYEQYF.

The sample holds a few counts of this clonotype. The chain joins TRBV11-2 to TRBJ2-2; 11 nucleotides match TRBD2. The germline V gene encodes CDR1 SGHAT and CDR2 FQNNGV. The CDR3 loop spans 15 amino acids. The V segment lost 2 bases and the J segment 6 bases; nucleotides outside the gene matches: 2. CDR3 DNA sequence: TGTGCCAGCAGCTTAACGGGACTAGCGGCCGGGGAGCTGTTTTTT. The encoded protein is CASSLTGLAAGELFF.

This chain joins TRBV15 and TRBJ2-1; D uncertain. The length of the CDR3 is 16 residues. V shed 1 base and J shed 4 bases, with 14 bases lying between them. From germline, CDR1 is LNHNV and CDR2 YYDKDF (reference sequence). CDR3: CATSRVGDNRYNEQFF. The CDR3 DNA sequence: TGTGCCACCAGCAGAGTTGGGGATAACCGATACAATGAGCAGTTCTTC.

The chain recombines TRBV29-1 with TRBJ1-1, with TRBD1 as a possible D gene (5 bases). V was pared by 4 bases and J by 0 bases, with 9 bases between. This CDR3 spans 13 amino acids. CDR1 is SQVTM, CDR2 ANQGSEA, per germline. The CDR3 protein is CSVGGRVNTEAFF. CDR3 in DNA: TGCAGCGTTGGGGGGAGGGTGAACACTGAAGCTTTCTTT. Using reference TRBV29-1 and TRBJ1-1 for the parts outside the CDR3, the full variable domain is SAVISQKPSRDICQRGTSLTIQCQVDSQVTMMFWYRQQPGQSLTLIATANQGSEATYESGFVIDKFPISRPNLTFSTLTVSNMSPEDSSIYLCSVGGRVNTEAFFGQGTRLTVV.